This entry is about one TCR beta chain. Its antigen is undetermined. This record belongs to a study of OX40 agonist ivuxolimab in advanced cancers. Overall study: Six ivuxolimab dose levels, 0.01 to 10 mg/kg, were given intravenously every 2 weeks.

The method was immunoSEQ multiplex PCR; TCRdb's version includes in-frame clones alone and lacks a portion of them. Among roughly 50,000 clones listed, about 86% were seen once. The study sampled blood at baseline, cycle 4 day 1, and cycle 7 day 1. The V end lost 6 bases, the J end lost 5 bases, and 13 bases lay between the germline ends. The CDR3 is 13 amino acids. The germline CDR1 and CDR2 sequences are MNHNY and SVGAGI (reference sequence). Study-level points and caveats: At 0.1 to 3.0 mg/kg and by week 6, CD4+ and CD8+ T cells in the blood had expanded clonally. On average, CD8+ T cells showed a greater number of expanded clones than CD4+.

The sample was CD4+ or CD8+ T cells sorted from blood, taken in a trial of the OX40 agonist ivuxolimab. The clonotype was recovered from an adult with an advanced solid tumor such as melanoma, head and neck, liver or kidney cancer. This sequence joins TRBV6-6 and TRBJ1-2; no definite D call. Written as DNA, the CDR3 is TGTGCCAGCAGCCCGGACGGAGGATATGGCTACACCTTC. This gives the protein CASSPDGGYGYTF.